This T cell receptor beta chain was documented in a study of tumor and adjacent non-tumor tissue in lung cancer. Study-wide context: Aged about 31 to 80 years, patients included roughly 10 men and 5 women with stage I to III disease. On average, productive TCRbeta reads reached roughly 4.2 million per sample.

The germline V gene has CDR1 MNHNS and CDR2 SASEGT. The CDR3 spans 17 residues. Trimming left V 2 bases short and J 0 bases short, with 16 bases between. This clonotype was seen many times. Its antigen is unidentified. RNA was extracted from bulk tissue without any cell sorting. Donors were chemotherapy-naive, newly diagnosed lung cancer surgical patients in China, August–November 2014. Three rounds of nested PCR, following a modified ARM-PCR protocol, produced the TCRbeta library. TCRdb reprocessed the multiplex PCR reads via MiXCR and lists one record per CDR3 protein. The table includes 70,000 or so distinct CDR3 sequences, roughly three fifths detected once. Notes on the study in general: Tumor repertoires had a smaller top 100 clone share than normal lung.

J is TRBJ1-2 and V is TRBV6-1; no reliable D call. The clonotype comes from a man aged 50 or older with non-small cell lung cancer. Sequences were obtained from lung tumor tissue. CDR3 bases: TGTGCCAGCAGTGAAATTCCGACGCGGGCCGCTAACTATGGCTACACCTTC. Translating gives CASSEIPTRAANYGYTF.